Included here is one TCR beta chain sequence, with context. The target of this receptor is not known. Base qualities are missing; no much larger clone stands one base away. The record originates from a study of CD8+ T cells in alopecia areata (dated 2018 in TCRdb). Study-level background: The treated patients took part in an open-label pilot trial in which moderate-to-severe alopecia areata was treated with oral tofacitinib at 5 to 10 mg twice daily. Scalp clonality was compared among normal scalp (n=4), patchy alopecia areata scalp (n=8), and alopecia totalis/universalis scalp (n=8). Biopsies were taken from tofacitinib-treated patients at baseline and at 4 and 24 weeks of treatment, and a later scalp biopsy was taken in several of the tofacitinib-treated patients. High-throughput TCRbeta sequencing was used to examine T cell clonal expansion in alopecia areata in both the C3H/HeJ mouse model and human patients. TCRbeta CDR3 regions were amplified by immunoSEQ multiplex PCR using 35 Vbeta forward and 13 Jbeta reverse primers. Patients stayed on tofacitinib for 6 to 18 months and then had 6 months of follow-up off drug so that delayed response and recurrence could be assessed. Human TCRbeta sequencing covered scalp tissue and sorted CD4+ and CD8+ peripheral blood T cells from patchy and totalis/universalis alopecia areata patients and healthy controls. RNA came from the PAXgene miRNA kit for fixed scalp, the miRNeasy kit for PBMCs, and the RNeasy kit for mouse skin. General findings and caveats noted by the study authors: Unlike mouse skin, where gammadelta T cells dominate, normal human skin contains resident alphabeta T cells that get sequenced too, which complicates analysis of the scalp TCR repertoire. Compared with normal scalp, lesional scalp had higher clonality and more expanded CD8+ clones, particularly in alopecia totalis/universalis, a pattern that suggests antigenic drive. TCR sequences shared between patients were less clear than in mice, possibly partly because of HLA diversity in the patient population.

Library generation was performed with the immunoSEQ multiplex PCR assay. RNA was extracted from all samples and reverse transcribed into cDNA as template for TCR sequencing. First-strand cDNA was synthesized using SuperScript III with a 2:1 mix of oligo-dT and random hexamers. Amplification bias was assessed with a synthetic immune receptor repertoire, and residual bias was removed computationally. Turning to the authors' computational methods: After raw reads were preprocessed to remove errors, the CDR3 was defined following IMGT conventions as running from the conserved cysteine to phenylalanine. Clonality was computed as 1 minus the Shannon entropy, with the entropy normalized by log2 of the number of productive unique TCRs. Scalp TCRbeta sequences were cross-referenced with sorted blood CD4 and CD8 repertoires so that the CD4 or CD8 identity of scalp clones could be inferred. What TCRdb holds here is the immuneACCESS table cut down to in-frame rearrangements. Part of the clones is not present; checked against another copy, under half of the missing clones reflect an unresolved V gene, and the others are unexplained. For V, J and clone size, that table is used; D and trimming come from the DNA. The sample data list about 97,000 clones, and about 40% of these were observed just once. 1% to 1.5% of the sample is taken by the ten largest.

From alopecia areata patients, peripheral blood was collected along with lesional scalp punch biopsies. PBMCs were isolated by density centrifugation and stained for CD3, CD4 and CD8, and CD4+ and CD8+ T cells were sorted on a FACSAria. As encoded in the germline V gene, CDR1 is SGHTA while CDR2 is FQGNSA. From V the trimming removes 5 bases and from J it removes 5 bases, while the gene matches leave 11 bases of the junction unaccounted for. The CDR3 numbers 15 residues from cysteine through phenylalanine. The kept DNA is CDR3 alone, 45 bases in frame from the first base. The sample was CD4+ T cells sorted from blood. The chain is assembled from TRBV7-2 and TRBJ2-5, with 7 bases in between that match TRBD2. This receptor was taken from a human donor with alopecia areata. The sequence in DNA is TGTGCCAGCAGCCAACGAAGCGGGACCACGGAGACCCAGTACTTC. Translated, this is CASSQRSGTTETQYF.